The entry that follows covers one TCR beta chain sequence. The record originates from a study of blood T cell repertoires in COVID-19. V lost 0 bases, J lost 0 bases, and 17 bases lay in between. This CDR3 contains 18 residues. In germline, CDR1 is LGHDT, CDR2 YNNKEL (reference sequence). Here immunoSEQ multiplex PCR was the method, and the copy in TCRdb shows in-frame clones only, minus some. This sample carries fewer than 180,000 clones, approximately 86% of them seen once, and the ten largest clones take under 3.5%. Sequencing was done on a sample of peripheral blood. The chain recombines TRBV3-1 (or the pseudogene TRBV3-2) with TRBJ1-1; D remains ambiguous. The TCR comes from a man between 65 and 85 years old with acute or convalescent COVID-19. The CDR3 spells CASSQDSGRTLLNTEAFF. CDR3 bases: TGTGCCAGCAGCCAAGATTCGGGGAGAACTTTACTGAACACTGAAGCTTTCTTT.